This paragraph covers one T cell receptor beta chain sequence. The specificity of this receptor is unknown. Base qualities are not at hand, and no much larger clone is one base apart. Systemically healthy Caucasian individuals from Russia, 39 in total and aged 6 to 90 years, were included as donors. Each donor gave about 9.7 milliliters of peripheral blood, drawn into EDTA-treated Vacutainer tubes. PBMCs were isolated by Ficoll-Paque density-gradient centrifugation, with at least 6 million obtained per sample. Trizol reagent was used to extract total RNA from the PBMCs, yielding at least 5.5 micrograms per sample. For every donor, an aliquot of PBMCs went through flow cytometry to measure the percentages of naive CD45RAhigh/CD27high T cells. This sample is part of a study of blood T cells in healthy people across ages (dated by TCRdb to the mid-2010s). A note on the overall study: In model experiments, template switching captured about one uniquely barcoded TCR beta cDNA molecule for every two T cells. Using deep sequencing normalized with unique cDNA molecular identifiers, the study measured how TCR beta repertoire diversity changes with age. The donors were split into four age groups: young (average about 15 years), middle-aged (39), aged (62) and long-lived (under 90). Two additional independent replicas of 1 million unique cDNA reads from the same blood draw were analyzed for two donors (one aged 18 to 29 and one aged 80 or older).

The trim is 1 base for V and 0 bases for J, with a gap of 7 bases between the germline ends. The CDR3 spans 16 residues, from the cysteine through the phenylalanine. The read is trimmed to its CDR3 DNA, 48 bases read in frame from base 1. Sequences SGHVS (CDR1) and FQNEAQ (CDR2) are obtained from the germline V gene. The library was obtained by 5' RACE. Reads for this sample came from an Illumina HiSeq 2500. A second PCR of roughly 7 to 12 cycles was run with a J-beta primer mix and a sample-barcoded 5' primer. Each TCR beta cDNA molecule received a unique molecular identifier from a template-switch 5' adaptor carrying 12 random nucleotides. Each sample yielded at least 2.5 million CDR3-containing paired-end reads. First-strand cDNA synthesis was performed from all RNA using the Mint cDNA synthesis kit, with priming by a TRBC-specific oligonucleotide. After uracil-DNA glycosylase treatment, a first 18-cycle PCR used universal primers M1SS and BC2_uni_R on all cDNA. The original methods were these. For normalization, 1 million high-quality reads were randomly selected from each sample, with every read carrying a distinct molecular identifier. Instead of being binned into consensus sequences, reads that shared molecular identifiers were thrown out. MiTCR, run with a Q25 quality threshold and the strictest error-elimination algorithm, handled CDR3 identification, clonotype clustering and error correction. A nonparametric unseen species model using Euler transformation provided a lower-bound estimate of total TCR beta diversity. TCRdb cleaned the public reads at Q25 with fastp, built clones with MiXCR and kept in-frame beta chains. Rows are unified per CDR3 protein, each entry keeping the most common DNA and genes. The V and J calls shown here were made by TCRdb, not taken from the authors' results. Present in this sample are under 1,100,000 distinct CDR3 sequences, around 25% of which were seen just once. The ten top clones hold around 0.75% of the sample.

What the authors observed across the whole study: Donor CMV infection status was unknown, potentially confounding age-related changes in expanded clonotypes. Compared with the aged group, the long-lived group had more naive CD4+ T cells, fewer expanded clones and increased TCR diversity, suggesting age selection. As age increased, observed TCR beta diversity per million T cells dropped in a roughly linear way, and a significant reduction was already evident by age 40. Estimates of total diversity from one million sequenced T cells were regarded as lower bounds and underestimates. A strong correlation was found between observed TCR beta diversity and the percentage of naive T cells measured by flow cytometry. Conclusive comparison of naive and antigen-experienced compartments was prevented by the profiling of bulk unsorted PBMCs.

These records were also assigned to another study, of T cells of mothers and their children. Looking at the second paper: Nine systemically healthy Caucasian individuals served as donors, namely three mothers together with their six children. cDNA synthesis used all of the extracted RNA, with roughly 1.5 ug of RNA in each 15 ul reaction. In the second PCR, the M1S primer introduced both the sample barcodes and 2-4 random nucleotides. More than 8.5 million TCR beta CDR3 reads were obtained from each mother, and millions of reads were obtained from each child. TCR recombination output is similarly shaped by thymic selection in related and unrelated pairs, with a minor effect exerted by inherited differences. Normalized repertoire overlap in related mother-child pairs was always slightly higher than in unrelated mother-child pairs, but the difference was never significant. With a sensitivity of about 100 clones per million clonotypes, no persistent microchimeric T cell clones were detected. The study used deep NGS to compare TCR beta repertoires of mothers and children, seeking features distinguishing related mother-child pairs from unrelated individuals. On average, the children were around 11 +/- 4 years old, while the mothers were 40 +/- 4 years old. After adapter ligation was performed with NEBNext reagents, the libraries were sequenced on an Illumina HiSeq 2000 with 100+100 nt paired-end reads. To prevent cross-contamination, the mother and child libraries were prepared one month apart and sequenced in separate runs. Between about 500,000 and 2,300,000 distinct TCR beta clonotypes were identified per donor. Naive TCR beta clonotypes were estimated from low-frequency clonotypes matched to each donor's FACS-determined naive share, without sorting.

The sequenced material came from blood. This receptor was identified in a girl aged 2-10 years in good health. The rearranged segments are TRBV7-8 and TRBJ2-6; the D gene cannot be resolved reliably. The CDR3 region: CASSLDMGSGANVLTF. Here is the DNA: TGTGCCAGCAGCTTAGATATGGGCTCTGGGGCCAACGTCCTGACTTTC.